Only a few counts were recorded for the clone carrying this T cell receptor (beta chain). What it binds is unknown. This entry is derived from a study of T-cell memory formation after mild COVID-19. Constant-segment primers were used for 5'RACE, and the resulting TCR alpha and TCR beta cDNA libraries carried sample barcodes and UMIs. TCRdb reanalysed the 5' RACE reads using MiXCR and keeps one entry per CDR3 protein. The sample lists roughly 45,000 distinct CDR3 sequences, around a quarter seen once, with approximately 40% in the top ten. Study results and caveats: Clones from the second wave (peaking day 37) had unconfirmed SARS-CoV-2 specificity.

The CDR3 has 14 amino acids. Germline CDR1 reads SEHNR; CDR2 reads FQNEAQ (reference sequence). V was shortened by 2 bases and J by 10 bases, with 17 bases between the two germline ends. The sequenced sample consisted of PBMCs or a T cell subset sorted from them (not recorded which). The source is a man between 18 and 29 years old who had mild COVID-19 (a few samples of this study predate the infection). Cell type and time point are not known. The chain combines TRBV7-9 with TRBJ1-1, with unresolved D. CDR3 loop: CASSLSVSPLGAFF. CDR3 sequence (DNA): TGTGCCAGCAGCTTAAGTGTCAGCCCCTTAGGAGCTTTCTTT. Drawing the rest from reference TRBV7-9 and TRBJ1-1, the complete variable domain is DTGVSQNPRHKITKRGQNVTFRCDPISEHNRLYWYRQTLGQGPEFLTYFQNEAQLEKSRLLSDRFSAERPKGSFSTLEIQRTEQGDSAMYLCASSLSVSPLGAFFGQGTRLTVV.